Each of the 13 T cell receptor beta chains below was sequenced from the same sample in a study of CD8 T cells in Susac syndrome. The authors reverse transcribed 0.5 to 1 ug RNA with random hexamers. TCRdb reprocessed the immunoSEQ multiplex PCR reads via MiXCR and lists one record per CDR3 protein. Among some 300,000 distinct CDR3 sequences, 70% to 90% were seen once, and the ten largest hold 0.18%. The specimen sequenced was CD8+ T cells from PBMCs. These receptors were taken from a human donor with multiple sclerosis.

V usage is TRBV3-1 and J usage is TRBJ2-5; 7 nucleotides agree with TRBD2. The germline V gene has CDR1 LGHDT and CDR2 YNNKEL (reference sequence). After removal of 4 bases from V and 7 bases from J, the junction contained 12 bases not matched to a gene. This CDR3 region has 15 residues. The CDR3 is CASSPPLAAQGTQYF. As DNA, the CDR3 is TGTGCCAGCAGCCCCCCCCTAGCGGCTCAGGGGACCCAGTACTTC.

The CDR3 DNA is TGCAGCGTTGAATCAGGGACAACGAACACCGGGGAGCTGTTTTTT. Residues: CSVESGTTNTGELFF. This rearrangement joins TRBV29-1 to TRBJ2-2, with D tentatively TRBD1 (6 bases). This CDR3 has 15 amino acids. Trimming removed 2 bases from V and 0 bases from J, with 10 bases in between. Germline assignment: CDR1 SQVTM and CDR2 ANQGSEA.

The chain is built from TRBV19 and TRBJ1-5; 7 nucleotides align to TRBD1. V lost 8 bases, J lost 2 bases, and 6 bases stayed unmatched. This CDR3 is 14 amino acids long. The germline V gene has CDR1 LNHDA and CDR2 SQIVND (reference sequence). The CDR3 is CASDYGTGNQPQHF. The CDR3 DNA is TGTGCCAGTGACTATGGGACAGGCAATCAGCCCCAGCATTTT.

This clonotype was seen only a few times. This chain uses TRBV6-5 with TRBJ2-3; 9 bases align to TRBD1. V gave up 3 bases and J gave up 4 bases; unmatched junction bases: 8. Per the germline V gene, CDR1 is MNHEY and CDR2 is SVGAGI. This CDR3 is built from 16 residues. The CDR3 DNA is TGTGCCAGCAGTTATAGACCGGGACAGGGTTCAGATACGCAGTATTTT. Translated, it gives CASSYRPGQGSDTQYF.

CDR3 loop: CSARDAAGADSYEQYF. Here the CDR3 DNA reads TGCAGTGCTAGAGACGCGGCAGGGGCGGATTCCTACGAGCAGTACTTC. The chain combines TRBV20-1 with TRBJ2-7; D may be TRBD1 (6 bases). V shed 0 bases and J shed 1 base, with 16 bases lying between them. The CDR3 spans 16 residues. Germline V lookup: CDR1 DFQATT, CDR2 SNEGSKA (reference sequence).

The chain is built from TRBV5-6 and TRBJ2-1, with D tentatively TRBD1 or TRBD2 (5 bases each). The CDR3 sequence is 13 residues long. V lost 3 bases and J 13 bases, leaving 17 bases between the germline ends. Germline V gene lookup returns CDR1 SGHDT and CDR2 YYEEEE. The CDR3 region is CASSSDHVGVQFF. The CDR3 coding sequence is TGTGCCAGCAGCTCCGACCACGTGGGGGTCCAGTTCTTC.

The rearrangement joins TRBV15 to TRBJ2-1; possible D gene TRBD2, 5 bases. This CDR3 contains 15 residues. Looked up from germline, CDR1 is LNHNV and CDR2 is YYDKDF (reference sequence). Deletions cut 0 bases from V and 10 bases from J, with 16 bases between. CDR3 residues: CATSRDREITQEQFF. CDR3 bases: TGTGCCACCAGCAGAGATAGGGAGATTACCCAAGAGCAGTTCTTC.

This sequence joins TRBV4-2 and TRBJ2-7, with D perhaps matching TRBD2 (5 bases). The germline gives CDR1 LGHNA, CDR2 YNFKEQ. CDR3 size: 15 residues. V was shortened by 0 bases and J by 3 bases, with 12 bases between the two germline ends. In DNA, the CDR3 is TGTGCCAGCAGCCAAGAGTCTAGCAGTCACTACGAGCAGTACTTC. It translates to CASSQESSSHYEQYF.

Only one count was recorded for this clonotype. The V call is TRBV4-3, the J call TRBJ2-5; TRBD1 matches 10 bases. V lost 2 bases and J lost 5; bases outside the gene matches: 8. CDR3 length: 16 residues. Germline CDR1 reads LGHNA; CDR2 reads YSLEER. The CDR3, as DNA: TGCGCCAGCAGCCAATCGAGACAGGGGGCGGGGGAGACCCAGTACTTC. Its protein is CASSQSRQGAGETQYF.

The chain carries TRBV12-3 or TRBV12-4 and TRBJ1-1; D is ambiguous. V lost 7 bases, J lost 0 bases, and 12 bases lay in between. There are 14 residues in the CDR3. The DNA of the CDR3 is TGTGCCAGCACCCCCAATGTTATGAACACTGAAGCTTTCTTT. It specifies CASTPNVMNTEAFF.

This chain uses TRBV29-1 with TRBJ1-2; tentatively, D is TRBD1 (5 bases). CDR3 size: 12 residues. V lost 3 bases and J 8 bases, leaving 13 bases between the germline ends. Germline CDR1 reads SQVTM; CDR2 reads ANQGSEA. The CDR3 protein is CSVELGVFGYTF. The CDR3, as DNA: TGCAGCGTTGAGTTAGGGGTCTTCGGCTACACCTTC.

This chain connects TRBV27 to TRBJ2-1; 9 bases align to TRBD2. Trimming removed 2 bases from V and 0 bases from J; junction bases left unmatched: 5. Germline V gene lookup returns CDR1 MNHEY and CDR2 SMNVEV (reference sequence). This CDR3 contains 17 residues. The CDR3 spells CASSLAGGPGSYNEQFF. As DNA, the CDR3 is TGTGCCAGCAGTTTAGCGGGAGGGCCGGGCTCCTACAATGAGCAGTTCTTC.

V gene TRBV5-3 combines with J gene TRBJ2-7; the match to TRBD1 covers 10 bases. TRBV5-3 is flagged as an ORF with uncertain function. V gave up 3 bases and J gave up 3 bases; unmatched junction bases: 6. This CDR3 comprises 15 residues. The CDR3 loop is CARSCEWTGGYEQYF. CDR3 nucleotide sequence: TGTGCCAGAAGCTGCGAATGGACAGGGGGCTACGAGCAGTACTTC.